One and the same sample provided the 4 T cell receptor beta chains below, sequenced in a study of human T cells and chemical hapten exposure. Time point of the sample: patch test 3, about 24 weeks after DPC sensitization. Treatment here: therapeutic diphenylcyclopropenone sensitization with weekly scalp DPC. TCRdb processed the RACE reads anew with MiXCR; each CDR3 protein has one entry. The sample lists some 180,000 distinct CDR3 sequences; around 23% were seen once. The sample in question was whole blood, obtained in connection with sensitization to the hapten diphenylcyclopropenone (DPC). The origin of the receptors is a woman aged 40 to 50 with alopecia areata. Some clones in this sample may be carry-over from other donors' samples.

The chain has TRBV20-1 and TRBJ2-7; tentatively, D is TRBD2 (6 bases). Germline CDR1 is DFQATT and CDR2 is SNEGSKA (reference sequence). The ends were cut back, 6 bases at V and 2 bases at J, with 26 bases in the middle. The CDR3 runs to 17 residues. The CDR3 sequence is CSADRATGTPKPYEQYF. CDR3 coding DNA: TGCAGTGCCGACCGTGCCACCGGGACTCCTAAACCCTACGAGCAGTACTTC.

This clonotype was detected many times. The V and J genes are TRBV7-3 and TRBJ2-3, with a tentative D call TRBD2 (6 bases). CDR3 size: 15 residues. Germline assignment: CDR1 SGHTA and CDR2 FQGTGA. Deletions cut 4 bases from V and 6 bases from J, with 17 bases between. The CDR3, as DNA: TGTGCCAGCAGCTCACTAGGGACTCAGGAGGATACGCAGTATTTT. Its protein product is CASSSLGTQEDTQYF.

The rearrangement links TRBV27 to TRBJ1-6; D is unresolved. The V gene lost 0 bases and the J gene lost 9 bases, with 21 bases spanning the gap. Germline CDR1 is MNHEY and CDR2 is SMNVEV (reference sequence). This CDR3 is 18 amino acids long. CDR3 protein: CASSLSGPLLLGFSPLHF. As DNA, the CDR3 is TGTGCCAGCAGTTTATCGGGTCCCCTATTGCTCGGATTTTCACCCCTCCACTTT.

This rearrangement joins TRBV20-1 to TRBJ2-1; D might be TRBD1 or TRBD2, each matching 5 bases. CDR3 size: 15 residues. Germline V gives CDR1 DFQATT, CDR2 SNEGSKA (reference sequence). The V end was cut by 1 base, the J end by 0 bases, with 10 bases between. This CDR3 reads CSARVRGSSYNEQFF. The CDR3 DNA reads TGCAGTGCTAGAGTGAGGGGAAGCTCCTACAATGAGCAGTTCTTC.